The rows below give T cell receptor beta chains drawn from one sample of a study of molecular identifiers for immune sequencing clone quantification. MiXCR was run by TCRdb on the PCR reads, yielding one entry per CDR3 protein. Here the sample spans under 600,000 distinct CDR3 sequences, 25% being singletons. Material for sequencing was naive CD8+ T cells from blood, with Jurkat cell RNA spiked in. The receptors stem from a human donor in good health. Some libraries in this study had Jurkat cell RNA spiked in. Both conserved end residues are part of each CDR3. Each record gives: V gene, D gene, clone size, J gene, CDR3 length, CDR3 DNA, CDR3 protein. A D gene is named only where the DNA matches it firmly. Some rows mark clone size as missing; the rest say once, few, many or name a class of expanded clone.

V gene: TRBV29-1; D gene: NA; clone size: NA; J gene: TRBJ2-6; CDR3 length: 16; CDR3 DNA: TGCAGCGTGACGGCAGTCGCCCGCTCTGGGGCCAACGTCCTGACCTTC; CDR3 protein: CSVTAVARSGANVLTF
V gene: TRBV25-1; D gene: TRBD1; clone size: few; J gene: TRBJ2-3; CDR3 length: 15; CDR3 DNA: TGTGCCAGCAGTGAATGGGGACAGGGGGCAGATACGCAGTATTTT; CDR3 protein: CASSEWGQGADTQYF
V gene: TRBV7-9; D gene: NA; clone size: once; J gene: TRBJ1-3; CDR3 length: 16; CDR3 DNA: TGTGCCTGCAGCCCCATGACAGAGGGATCTGGAAACACCATATATTTT; CDR3 protein: CACSPMTEGSGNTIYF
V gene: TRBV29-1; D gene: NA; clone size: many; J gene: TRBJ2-2; CDR3 length: 13; CDR3 DNA: TGCAGCGGAGACTTCGCGAACACCGGGGAGCTGTTTTTT; CDR3 protein: CSGDFANTGELFF
V gene: TRBV5-1; D gene: NA; clone size: many; J gene: TRBJ2-5; CDR3 length: 12; CDR3 DNA: TGCGCCAGCACACTTGTGGGGGAGGCCCAGTACTTC; CDR3 protein: CASTLVGEAQYF
V gene: TRBV5-1; D gene: NA; clone size: few; J gene: TRBJ1-3; CDR3 length: 15; CDR3 DNA: TGCGCCAGCAGGGACCTCACGTTATCTGGAAACACCATATATTTT; CDR3 protein: CASRDLTLSGNTIYF
V gene: TRBV4-1; D gene: NA; clone size: many; J gene: TRBJ2-3; CDR3 length: 13; CDR3 DNA: TGCGCCAGCAGCCAAGTTTTCGGAGATACGCAGTATTTT; CDR3 protein: CASSQVFGDTQYF
V gene: TRBV28; D gene: NA; clone size: NA; J gene: TRBJ1-6; CDR3 length: 15; CDR3 DNA: TGTGCCAGCAGCCTCGAGACAGACACTAATTCACCCCTCCACTTT; CDR3 protein: CASSLETDTNSPLHF
V gene: TRBV20-1; D gene: NA; clone size: few; J gene: TRBJ2-2; CDR3 length: 15; CDR3 DNA: TGCAGTGCTAGACCACTAGCTGAGAACACCGGGGAGCTGTTTTTT; CDR3 protein: CSARPLAENTGELFF
V gene: TRBV11-2; D gene: TRBD1; clone size: few; J gene: TRBJ1-2; CDR3 length: 15; CDR3 DNA: TGTGCCAGCAGCCCGGGTCCCGGGACAGGCTATGGCTACACCTTC; CDR3 protein: CASSPGPGTGYGYTF
V gene: TRBV5-4; D gene: TRBD2; clone size: few; J gene: TRBJ2-1; CDR3 length: 12; CDR3 DNA: TGTGCCAGCGGGAGGGGTATCGATGAGCAGTTCTTC; CDR3 protein: CASGRGIDEQFF
V gene: TRBV7-6; D gene: NA; clone size: NA; J gene: TRBJ2-7; CDR3 length: 15; CDR3 DNA: TGTGCCAGCAGCTTAGGTGGAGGGGGTACCTCCGAGCAGTACTTC; CDR3 protein: CASSLGGGGTSEQYF
V gene: TRBV4-1; D gene: NA; clone size: NA; J gene: TRBJ2-7; CDR3 length: 16; CDR3 DNA: TGCGCCAGCAGCCAAGAGTGGGGCAGCCCCCCCTACGAGCAGTACTTC; CDR3 protein: CASSQEWGSPPYEQYF
V gene: TRBV7-9; D gene: NA; clone size: many; J gene: TRBJ2-3; CDR3 length: 15; CDR3 DNA: TGTGCCAGCAGCTTAGCGCAAGGACCCACAGATACGCAGTATTTT; CDR3 protein: CASSLAQGPTDTQYF
V gene: TRBV4-3; D gene: NA; clone size: NA; J gene: TRBJ2-5; CDR3 length: 14; CDR3 DNA: TGCGCCCGCAGCCACATACTAGCCAAAGAGACCCAGTACTTC; CDR3 protein: CARSHILAKETQYF
V gene: TRBV28; D gene: NA; clone size: few; J gene: TRBJ2-1; CDR3 length: 15; CDR3 DNA: TGTGCCAGCAGGGCCGACAGGAGCTCCTACAATGAGCAGTTCTTC; CDR3 protein: CASRADRSSYNEQFF
V gene: TRBV30; D gene: NA; clone size: NA; J gene: TRBJ2-3; CDR3 length: 12; CDR3 DNA: TGTGCCTGGAGTGTAAGGACAGATACGCAGTATTTT; CDR3 protein: CAWSVRTDTQYF
V gene: TRBV2; D gene: TRBD2; clone size: NA; J gene: TRBJ2-7; CDR3 length: 16; CDR3 DNA: TGTGCCAGCAGAAAAACTAGCGGGGCAGGAGAGTGGGAGCAGTACTTC; CDR3 protein: CASRKTSGAGEWEQYF
V gene: TRBV4-3; D gene: TRBD2; clone size: NA; J gene: TRBJ2-7; CDR3 length: 16; CDR3 DNA: TGCGCCAGCAGCCAATCGGGACTAGCGGGAAGTAACGAGCAGTACTTC; CDR3 protein: CASSQSGLAGSNEQYF
V gene: TRBV27; D gene: NA; clone size: few; J gene: TRBJ2-7; CDR3 length: 14; CDR3 DNA: TGTGCCAGCAGTTTAAAAGCAGGGAACTACGAGCAGTACTTC; CDR3 protein: CASSLKAGNYEQYF
V gene: TRBV7-9; D gene: NA; clone size: many; J gene: TRBJ1-6; CDR3 length: 14; CDR3 DNA: TGTGCCAGCAGCTTCCCCCTACAGGATTCACCCCTCCACTTT; CDR3 protein: CASSFPLQDSPLHF
V gene: TRBV5-4; D gene: TRBD2; clone size: few; J gene: TRBJ2-5; CDR3 length: 14; CDR3 DNA: TGTGCCAGCAGCTTGTCTAGCGGGAAACAGACCCAGTACTTC; CDR3 protein: CASSLSSGKQTQYF
V gene: TRBV5-5; D gene: NA; clone size: few; J gene: TRBJ2-2; CDR3 length: 14; CDR3 DNA: TGTGCCAGCAGCTTTGGAGGAGCCACCGGGGAGCTGTTTTTT; CDR3 protein: CASSFGGATGELFF
V gene: TRBV27; D gene: TRBD1; clone size: many; J gene: TRBJ1-2; CDR3 length: 15; CDR3 DNA: TGTGCCAGCAGTTTTGGACAGGGCGGTGTAAGTGGCTACACCTTC; CDR3 protein: CASSFGQGGVSGYTF
V gene: TRBV29-1; D gene: NA; clone size: NA; J gene: TRBJ1-2; CDR3 length: 14; CDR3 DNA: TGCAGCGCTGACAAGGAGGAAAGGGCATATGGCTACACCTTC; CDR3 protein: CSADKEERAYGYTF
V gene: TRBV6-2/TRBV6-3; D gene: NA; clone size: NA; J gene: TRBJ1-1; CDR3 length: 13; CDR3 DNA: TGTGCCAGCAGTTACTCGTTAGCCACTGAAGCTTTCTTT; CDR3 protein: CASSYSLATEAFF
V gene: TRBV4-3; D gene: TRBD2; clone size: many; J gene: TRBJ2-7; CDR3 length: 15; CDR3 DNA: TGCGCCAGCAGCCCCGGGACTAGCGGACCCTACGAGCAGTACTTC; CDR3 protein: CASSPGTSGPYEQYF
V gene: TRBV14; D gene: NA; clone size: NA; J gene: TRBJ1-5; CDR3 length: 14; CDR3 DNA: TGTGCCAGCAGCGAGACACATAGCAATCAGCCCCAGCATTTT; CDR3 protein: CASSETHSNQPQHF
V gene: TRBV21-1; D gene: NA; clone size: NA; J gene: TRBJ2-3; CDR3 length: 16; CDR3 DNA: TGTGCCAGCAGCAAACGGGGACTAGCTGGCACAGATACGCAGTATTTT; CDR3 protein: CASSKRGLAGTDTQYF
V gene: TRBV9; D gene: TRBD1; clone size: NA; J gene: TRBJ2-7; CDR3 length: 15; CDR3 DNA: TGTGCCAGCAGCATTGGGACAGGGGTGTTTTACGAGCAGTACTTC; CDR3 protein: CASSIGTGVFYEQYF
V gene: TRBV30; D gene: NA; clone size: many; J gene: TRBJ2-3; CDR3 length: 13; CDR3 DNA: TGTGCCTGGGGCTGGCTGGGCGGAGATACGCAGTATTTT; CDR3 protein: CAWGWLGGDTQYF
V gene: TRBV27; D gene: NA; clone size: NA; J gene: TRBJ2-7; CDR3 length: 17; CDR3 DNA: TGTGCCAGCAGCCCGAATACCATTACAGGACAAAACTACGAGCAGAACTTC; CDR3 protein: CASSPNTITGQNYEQNF
V gene: TRBV5-4; D gene: NA; clone size: NA; J gene: TRBJ2-7; CDR3 length: 14; CDR3 DNA: TGTGCCAGCAGCTTGCAGGGGGGCGTCCACGAGCAGTACTTC; CDR3 protein: CASSLQGGVHEQYF
V gene: TRBV6-5; D gene: NA; clone size: many; J gene: TRBJ2-3; CDR3 length: 12; CDR3 DNA: TGTGCCAGCAGTTCGTTAGCAGATACGCAGTATTTT; CDR3 protein: CASSSLADTQYF
V gene: TRBV5-4; D gene: NA; clone size: many; J gene: TRBJ2-5; CDR3 length: 15; CDR3 DNA: TGTGCCAGCAGCTTGGTGTCAGGTCCACAAGAGACCCAGTACTTC; CDR3 protein: CASSLVSGPQETQYF
V gene: TRBV27; D gene: TRBD1; clone size: NA; J gene: TRBJ1-2; CDR3 length: 15; CDR3 DNA: TGTGCCAGCAGTTTTAACAGGGGGGGAAGCTATGGCTACACCTTC; CDR3 protein: CASSFNRGGSYGYTF
V gene: TRBV30; D gene: TRBD1; clone size: many; J gene: TRBJ2-7; CDR3 length: 14; CDR3 DNA: TGTGCCTGGACCATCTCGACAGGGGGTTACGAGCAGTACTTC; CDR3 protein: CAWTISTGGYEQYF
V gene: TRBV7-9; D gene: NA; clone size: few; J gene: TRBJ2-7; CDR3 length: 16; CDR3 DNA: TGTGCCAGCAGCTCAAATAAGGTACAGAGCTCCTACGAGCAGTACTTC; CDR3 protein: CASSSNKVQSSYEQYF
V gene: TRBV7-9; D gene: NA; clone size: NA; J gene: TRBJ2-7; CDR3 length: 18; CDR3 DNA: TGTGCCAGCAGCTTTGGGGACCCGGGACGAGGTAACATTTACGAGCGGTACTTC; CDR3 protein: CASSFGDPGRGNIYERYF
V gene: TRBV7-6; D gene: NA; clone size: many; J gene: TRBJ2-3; CDR3 length: 14; CDR3 DNA: TGTGCCAGCAGCAAGAAGACAGGAAGGGATACGCAGTATTTT; CDR3 protein: CASSKKTGRDTQYF
V gene: TRBV7-9; D gene: TRBD1; clone size: few; J gene: TRBJ2-5; CDR3 length: 14; CDR3 DNA: TGTGCCAGCAGCGTGGGACAGCCTCGGGAGACCCAGTACTTC; CDR3 protein: CASSVGQPRETQYF
V gene: TRBV19; D gene: TRBD1; clone size: NA; J gene: TRBJ2-7; CDR3 length: 13; CDR3 DNA: TGTGCCAGTAGTTCCGGGGACAGCTACGGGCAGTACTTC; CDR3 protein: CASSSGDSYGQYF